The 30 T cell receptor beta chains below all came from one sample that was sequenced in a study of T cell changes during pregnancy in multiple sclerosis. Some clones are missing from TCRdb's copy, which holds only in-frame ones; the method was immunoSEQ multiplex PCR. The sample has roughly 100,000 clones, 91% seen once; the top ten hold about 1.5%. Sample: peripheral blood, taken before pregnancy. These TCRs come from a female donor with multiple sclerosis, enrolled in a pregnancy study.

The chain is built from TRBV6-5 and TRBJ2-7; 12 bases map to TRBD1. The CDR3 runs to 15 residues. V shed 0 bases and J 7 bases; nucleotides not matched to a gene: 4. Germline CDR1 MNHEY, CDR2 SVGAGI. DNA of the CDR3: TGTGCCAGCAGTTACTCGGGACAGGGGGCTGGGGAGCAGTACTTC. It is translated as CASSYSGQGAGEQYF.

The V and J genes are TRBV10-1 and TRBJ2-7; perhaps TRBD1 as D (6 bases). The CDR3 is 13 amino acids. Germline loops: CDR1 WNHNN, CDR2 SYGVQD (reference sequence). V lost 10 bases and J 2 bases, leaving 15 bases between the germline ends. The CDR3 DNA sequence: TGCGCCACCAGCGACAGGAGCGCCTACGAGCAGTACTTC. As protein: CATSDRSAYEQYF.

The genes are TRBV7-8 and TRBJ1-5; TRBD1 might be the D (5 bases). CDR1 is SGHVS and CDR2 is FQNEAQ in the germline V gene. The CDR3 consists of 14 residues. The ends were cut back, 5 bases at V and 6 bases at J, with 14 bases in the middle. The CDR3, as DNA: TGTGCCAGCAGCCTAGAGGACGGGGGTCAGCCCCAGCATTTT. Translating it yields CASSLEDGGQPQHF.

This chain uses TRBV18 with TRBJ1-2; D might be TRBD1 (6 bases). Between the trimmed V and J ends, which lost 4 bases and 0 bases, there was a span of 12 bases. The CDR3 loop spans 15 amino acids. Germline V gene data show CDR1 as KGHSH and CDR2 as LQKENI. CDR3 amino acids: CASSRGPDANYGYTF. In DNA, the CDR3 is TGTGCCAGCTCACGGGGGCCGGATGCTAACTATGGCTACACCTTC.

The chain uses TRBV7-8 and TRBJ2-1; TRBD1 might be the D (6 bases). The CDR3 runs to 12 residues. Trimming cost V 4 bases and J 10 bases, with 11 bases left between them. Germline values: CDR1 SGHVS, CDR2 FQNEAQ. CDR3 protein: CASSYAGDEQFF. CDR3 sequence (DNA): TGTGCCAGCAGCTATGCAGGGGACGAGCAGTTCTTC.

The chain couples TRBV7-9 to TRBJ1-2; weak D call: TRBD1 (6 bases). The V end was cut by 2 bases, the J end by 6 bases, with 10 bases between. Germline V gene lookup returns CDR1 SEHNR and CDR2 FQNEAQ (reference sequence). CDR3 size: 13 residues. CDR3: CASSLQGFDGYTF. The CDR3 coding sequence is TGTGCCAGCAGCTTACAGGGGTTCGATGGCTACACCTTC.

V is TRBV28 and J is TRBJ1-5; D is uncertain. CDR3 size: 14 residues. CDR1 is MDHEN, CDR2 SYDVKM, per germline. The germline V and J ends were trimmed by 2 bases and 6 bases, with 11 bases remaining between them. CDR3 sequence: CASSLRGSGQPQHF. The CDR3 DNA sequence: TGTGCCAGCAGTTTACGAGGGTCGGGTCAGCCCCAGCATTTT. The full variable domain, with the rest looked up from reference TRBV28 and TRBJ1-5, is DVKVTQSSRYLVKRTGEKVFLECVQDMDHENMFWYRQDPGLGLRLIYFSYDVKMKEKGDIPEGYSVSREKKERFSLILESASTNQTSMYLCASSLRGSGQPQHFGDGTRLSIL.

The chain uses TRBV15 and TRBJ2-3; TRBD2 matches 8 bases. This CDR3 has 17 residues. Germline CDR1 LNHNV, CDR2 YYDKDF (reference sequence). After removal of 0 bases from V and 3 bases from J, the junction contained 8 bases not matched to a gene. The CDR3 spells CATSRETVTSATDTQYF. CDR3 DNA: TGTGCCACCAGCAGAGAGACTGTGACTAGCGCGACAGATACGCAGTATTTT.

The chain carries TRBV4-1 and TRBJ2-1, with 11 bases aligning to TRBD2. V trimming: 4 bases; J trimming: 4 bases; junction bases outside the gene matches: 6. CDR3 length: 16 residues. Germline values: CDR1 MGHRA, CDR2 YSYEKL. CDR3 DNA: TGCGCCAGCAGCCCATCCCCTAGCGGGGGGTACAATGAGCAGTTCTTC. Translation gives CASSPSPSGGYNEQFF.

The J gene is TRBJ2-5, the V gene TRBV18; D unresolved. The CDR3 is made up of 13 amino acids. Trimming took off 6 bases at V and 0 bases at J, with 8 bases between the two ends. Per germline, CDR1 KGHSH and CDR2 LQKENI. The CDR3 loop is CASSPDNQETQYF. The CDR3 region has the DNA TGTGCCAGCTCTCCCGACAACCAAGAGACCCAGTACTTC. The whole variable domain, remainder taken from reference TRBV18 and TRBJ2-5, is NAGVMQNPRHLVRRRGQEARLRCSPMKGHSHVYWYRQLPEEGLKFMVYLQKENIIDESGMPKERFSAEFPKEGPSILRIQQVVRGDSAAYFCASSPDNQETQYFGPGTRLLVL.

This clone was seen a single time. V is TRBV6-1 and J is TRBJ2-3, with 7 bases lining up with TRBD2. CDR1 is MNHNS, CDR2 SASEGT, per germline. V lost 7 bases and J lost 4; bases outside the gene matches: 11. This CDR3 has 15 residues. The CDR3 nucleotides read TGTGCCAGCACCGCGGATGGCGGGAGATCAGATACGCAGTATTTT. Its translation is CASTADGGRSDTQYF.

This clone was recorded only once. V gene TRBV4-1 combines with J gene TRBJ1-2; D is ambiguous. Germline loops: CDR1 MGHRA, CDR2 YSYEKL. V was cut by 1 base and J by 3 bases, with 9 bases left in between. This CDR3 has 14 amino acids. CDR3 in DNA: TGCGCCAGCAGCCAAGCAGCTCTAGACTATGGCTACACCTTC. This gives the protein CASSQAALDYGYTF.

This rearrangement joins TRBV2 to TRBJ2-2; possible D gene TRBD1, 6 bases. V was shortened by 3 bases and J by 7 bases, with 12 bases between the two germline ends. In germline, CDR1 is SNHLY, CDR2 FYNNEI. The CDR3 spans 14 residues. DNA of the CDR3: TGTGCCAGCAGTGACACAGGGTGGGACGGGGAGCTGTTTTTT. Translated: CASSDTGWDGELFF.

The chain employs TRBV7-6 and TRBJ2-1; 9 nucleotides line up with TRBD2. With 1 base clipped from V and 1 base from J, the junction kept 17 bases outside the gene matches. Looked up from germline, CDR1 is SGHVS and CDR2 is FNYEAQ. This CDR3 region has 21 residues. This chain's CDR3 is CASSLEREAGGHLMSYNEQFF. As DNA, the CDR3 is TGTGCCAGCAGCTTAGAACGGGAAGCGGGAGGCCACCTTATGTCCTACAATGAGCAGTTCTTC.

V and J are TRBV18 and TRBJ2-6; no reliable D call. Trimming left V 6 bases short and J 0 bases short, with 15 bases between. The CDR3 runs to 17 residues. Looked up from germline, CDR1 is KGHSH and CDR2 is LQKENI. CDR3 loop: CASSTRAGSSGANVLTF. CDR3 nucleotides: TGTGCCAGCTCCACTCGCGCAGGATCCTCTGGGGCCAACGTCCTGACTTTC.

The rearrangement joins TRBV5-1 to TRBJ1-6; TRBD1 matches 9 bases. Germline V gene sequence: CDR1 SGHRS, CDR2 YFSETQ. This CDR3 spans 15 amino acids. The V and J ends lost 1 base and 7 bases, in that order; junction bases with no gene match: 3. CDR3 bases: TGCGCCAGCAGCTTGACAGGGGGCCCGAATTCACCCCTCCACTTT. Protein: CASSLTGGPNSPLHF.

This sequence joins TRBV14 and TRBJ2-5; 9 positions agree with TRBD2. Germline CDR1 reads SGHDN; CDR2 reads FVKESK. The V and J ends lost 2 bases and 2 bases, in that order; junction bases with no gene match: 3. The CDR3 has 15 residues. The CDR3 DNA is TGTGCCAGCAGCCAAAGAGCGGGAGGACAAGAGACCCAGTACTTC. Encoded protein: CASSQRAGGQETQYF.

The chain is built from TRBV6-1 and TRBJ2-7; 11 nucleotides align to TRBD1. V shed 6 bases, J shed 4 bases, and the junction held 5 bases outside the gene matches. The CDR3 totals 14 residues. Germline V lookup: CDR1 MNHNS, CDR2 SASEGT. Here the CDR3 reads CASSRTGGAYEQYF. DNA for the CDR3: TGTGCCAGCAGCAGGACAGGGGGCGCGTACGAGCAGTACTTC.

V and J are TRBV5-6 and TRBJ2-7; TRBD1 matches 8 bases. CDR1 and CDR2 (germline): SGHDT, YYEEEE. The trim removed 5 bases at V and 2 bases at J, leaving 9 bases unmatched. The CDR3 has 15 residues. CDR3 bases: TGTGCCAGCAGTGGGTCGGGACAGGCTCCCTACGAGCAGTACTTC. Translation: CASSGSGQAPYEQYF.

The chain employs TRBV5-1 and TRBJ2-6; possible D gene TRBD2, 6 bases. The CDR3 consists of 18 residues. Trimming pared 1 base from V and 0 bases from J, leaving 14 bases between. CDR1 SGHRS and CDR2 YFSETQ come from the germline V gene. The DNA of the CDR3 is TGCGCCAGCAGCTTGAGGCGGGGACCCTTCTCTGGGGCCAACGTCCTGACTTTC. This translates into CASSLRRGPFSGANVLTF.

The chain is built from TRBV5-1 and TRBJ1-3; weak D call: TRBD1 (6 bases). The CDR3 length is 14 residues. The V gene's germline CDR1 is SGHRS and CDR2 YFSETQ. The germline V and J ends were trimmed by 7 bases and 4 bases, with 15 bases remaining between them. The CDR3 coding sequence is TGCGCCAGCCGAGACCGGGACAAAGGAAACACCATATATTTT. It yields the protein CASRDRDKGNTIYF.

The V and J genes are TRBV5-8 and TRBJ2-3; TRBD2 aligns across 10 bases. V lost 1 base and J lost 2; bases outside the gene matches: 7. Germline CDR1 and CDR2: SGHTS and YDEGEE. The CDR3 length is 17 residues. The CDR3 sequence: CASSLSRLAGPTDTQYF. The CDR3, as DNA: TGTGCCAGCAGCTTGAGTAGACTAGCGGGCCCCACAGATACGCAGTATTTT.

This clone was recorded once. The CDR3 spells CASSLGGSQETQYF. The CDR3 DNA follows: TGTGCCAGCAGCTTAGGAGGGTCTCAAGAGACCCAGTACTTC. The gene calls are TRBV7-9 and TRBJ2-5; perhaps TRBD2 as D (5 bases). V shed 1 base and J shed 2 bases, with 8 bases lying between them. Germline CDR1 and CDR2: SEHNR and FQNEAQ (reference sequence). This CDR3 comprises 14 residues.

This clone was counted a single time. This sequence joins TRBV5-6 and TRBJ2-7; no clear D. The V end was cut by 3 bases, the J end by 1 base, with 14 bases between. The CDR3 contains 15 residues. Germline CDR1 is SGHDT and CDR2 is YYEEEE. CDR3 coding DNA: TGTGCCAGCAGCTCCCGCCGGGTGATATCCTACGAGCAGTACTTC. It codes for CASSSRRVISYEQYF.

The CDR3 DNA sequence: TGTGCCTGGAGTTGGGGGGACTACAATGAGCAGTTCTTC. This sequence encodes CAWSWGDYNEQFF. V usage is TRBV30 and J usage is TRBJ2-1; tentatively, D is TRBD2 (6 bases). CDR1 is GTSNPN and CDR2 is SVGIG in the germline V gene (reference sequence). The CDR3 loop spans 13 amino acids. The V gene lost 2 bases and the J gene lost 3 bases, with 8 bases spanning the gap.

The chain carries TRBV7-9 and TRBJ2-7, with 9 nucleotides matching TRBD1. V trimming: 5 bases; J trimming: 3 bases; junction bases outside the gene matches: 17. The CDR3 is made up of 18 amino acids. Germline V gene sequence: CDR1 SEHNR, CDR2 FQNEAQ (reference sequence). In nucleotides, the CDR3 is TGTGCCAGCAGCACCCACCCGGGAACAGGGGGCGCGTTCTACGAGCAGTACTTC. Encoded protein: CASSTHPGTGGAFYEQYF.

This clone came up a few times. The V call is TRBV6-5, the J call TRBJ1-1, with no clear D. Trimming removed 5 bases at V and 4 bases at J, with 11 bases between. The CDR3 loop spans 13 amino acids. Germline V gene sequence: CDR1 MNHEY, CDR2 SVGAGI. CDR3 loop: CASSGWQSTEAFF. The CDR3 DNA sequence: TGTGCCAGCAGTGGTTGGCAGTCCACTGAAGCTTTCTTT.

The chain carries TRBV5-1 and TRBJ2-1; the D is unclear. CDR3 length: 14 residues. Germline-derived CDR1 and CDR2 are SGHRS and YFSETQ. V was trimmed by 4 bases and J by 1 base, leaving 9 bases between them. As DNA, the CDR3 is TGCGCCAGCAGCATGACTGTTTCCTACAATGAGCAGTTCTTC. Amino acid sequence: CASSMTVSYNEQFF.

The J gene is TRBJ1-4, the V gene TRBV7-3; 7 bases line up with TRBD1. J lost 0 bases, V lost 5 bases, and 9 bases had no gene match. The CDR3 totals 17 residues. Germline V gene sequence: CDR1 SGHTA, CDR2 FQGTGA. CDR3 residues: CASSLSGQKATNEKLFF. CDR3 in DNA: TGTGCCAGCAGCCTATCGGGACAGAAAGCAACTAATGAAAAACTGTTTTTT.

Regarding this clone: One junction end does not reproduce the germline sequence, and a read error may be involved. The CDR3 protein is CAISPQGDGYTF. CDR3 DNA: TGTGCCATCAGTCCACAGGGGGACGGCTACACCTTC. The chain employs TRBV6-1 and TRBJ1-2, with 8 bases that match TRBD1. The germline V gene encodes CDR1 MNHNS and CDR2 SASEGT. The CDR3 runs to 12 residues.